Presented here are 19 T cell receptor beta chains from one specimen sequenced in a study of beta chain features in type 1 diabetes. Study-level points and caveats: Moderate yet significant TCRB CDR3 shortening was seen in Type 1 diabetes patients in all four CD4+ subsets.

These receptors' targets are unknown. cDNA synthesis used the whole RNA isolate, giving expressed TCRB sequences. Clones were read by immunoSEQ multiplex PCR, and TCRdb kept only the in-frame ones, dropping some. The profile shows over 13,000 clones, less than 85% of them singletons. Sequencing input: stem cell memory CD4+ T cells from blood. The receptors shown here come from a woman between 18 and 30 years old with type 1 diabetes.

V gene TRBV18 combines with J gene TRBJ2-2; 7 positions agree with TRBD2. The CDR3 extends over 15 amino acids. The V gene end was trimmed by 4 bases and the J gene end by 8 bases; junction bases not matched to a gene: 10. The germline V gene has CDR1 KGHSH and CDR2 LQKENI. CDR3 in amino acids: CASSRTSAQTGELFF. The CDR3 DNA follows: TGTGCCAGCTCACGCACTAGCGCCCAAACAGGGGAGCTGTTTTTT. Based on the CDR3 plus reference TRBV18 and TRBJ2-2, the full variable domain is NAGVMQNPRHLVRRRGQEARLRCSPMKGHSHVYWYRQLPEEGLKFMVYLQKENIIDESGMPKERFSAEFPKEGPSILRIQQVVRGDSAAYFCASSRTSAQTGELFFGEGSRLTVL.

This chain links TRBV2 with TRBJ2-1; D ambiguous. This CDR3 has 12 amino acids. V was clipped by 4 bases and J by 6 bases, with 7 bases between them. Per germline, CDR1 SNHLY and CDR2 FYNNEI. The CDR3 DNA reads TGTGCCAGCAGTGCCCTTAGCAATGAGCAGTTCTTC. This gives the protein CASSALSNEQFF.

This clone appeared a few times. The rearrangement uses TRBV4-1 and TRBJ2-1; 14 bases align to TRBD2. The CDR3 has 16 amino acids. J was trimmed by 10 bases and V by 4 bases; bases with no gene match: 9. Germline lookup yields CDR1 MGHRA and CDR2 YSYEKL. The CDR3 loop is CASSPQGLAGGGEQFF. The CDR3 DNA reads as TGCGCCAGCAGCCCCCAAGGACTAGCGGGAGGTGGGGAGCAGTTCTTC.

The CDR3 bases are TGTGCCAGCAGTTTGTTCGGCGGCAATGAGCAGTTCTTC. Translated: CASSLFGGNEQFF. The chain employs TRBV27 and TRBJ2-1; D call uncertain. Germline V CDR1 and CDR2: MNHEY, SMNVEV (reference sequence). The V gene lost 3 bases and the J gene lost 6 bases, with 9 bases spanning the gap. The CDR3 spans 13 residues.

V usage is TRBV9 and J usage is TRBJ2-7; TRBD2 is a possible D gene (6 bases). There are 15 residues in the CDR3. Germline V lookup: CDR1 SGDLS, CDR2 YYNGEE. The V end lost 3 bases, the J end lost 0 bases, and 13 bases lay between the germline ends. The CDR3 DNA reads as TGTGCCAGCAGCGGCACTAGCCACAGCTCCTACGAGCAGTACGTC. Encoded protein: CASSGTSHSSYEQYV.

In its sample, this clone was seen a few times. The chain couples TRBV6-1 to TRBJ2-7; D unresolved. Trimming removed 4 bases from V and 0 bases from J, with 7 bases in between. There are 13 residues in the CDR3. CDR1 MNHNS and CDR2 SASEGT come from the germline V gene. This CDR3 reads CASSGGPSYEQYF. The CDR3 DNA reads as TGTGCCAGCAGTGGTGGGCCCTCCTACGAGCAGTACTTC.

The chain is built from TRBV5-1 and TRBJ2-5; D not resolved. This CDR3 is 13 amino acids long. The V and J ends lost 2 bases and 4 bases respectively, with 9 bases between them. Germline V gene sequence: CDR1 SGHRS, CDR2 YFSETQ. As DNA, the CDR3 is TGCGCCAGCAGCTTATTCTACGGAGAGACCCAGTACTTC. Translated, it gives CASSLFYGETQYF.

This clone appeared a few times. V is TRBV7-2 and J is TRBJ2-1, with 8 bases matching TRBD2. CDR3 size: 15 residues. Germline V CDR1 and CDR2: SGHTA, FQGNSA. With 7 bases clipped from V and 3 bases from J, the junction kept 8 bases outside the gene matches. The CDR3 loop reads CASTRAGARYNEQFF. The CDR3 DNA reads as TGTGCCAGCACCAGAGCGGGAGCCCGCTACAATGAGCAGTTCTTC.

A few counts support this clone. V gene TRBV29-1 combines with J gene TRBJ1-1, with 7 nucleotides matching TRBD1. Per the germline V gene, CDR1 is SQVTM and CDR2 is ANQGSEA. CDR3 length equals 17 residues. Unmatched junction bases numbered 16, after V lost 5 bases and J lost 1 base. The CDR3 bases are TGCAGCGTTCTCCCGGGGACAGTTTTTCCCTCGAACACTGAAGCTTTCTTT. It is translated as CSVLPGTVFPSNTEAFF.

The V and J genes are TRBV23-1 and TRBJ2-7; 10 bases map to TRBD2. TRBV23-1 is known as an ORF, though its function is uncertain. V was clipped by 2 bases and J by 3 bases; unmatched bases: 19. The CDR3 is 20 residues long. DNA for the CDR3: TGCGCCAGCAGTCAAGTGCCGGGACACCTACTAGCGGGACCTATCTACGAGCAGTACTTC. Protein sequence: CASSQVPGHLLAGPIYEQYF.

The rearrangement uses TRBV27 and TRBJ2-3; 11 bases agree with TRBD1. From germline, CDR1 is MNHEY and CDR2 SMNVEV (reference sequence). V dropped 4 bases and J dropped 3; count of bases not matched to a gene: 6. CDR3 length: 16 amino acids. In DNA form, the CDR3 reads TGTGCCAGCAGTTCGCAGGGGGACAGGGGGACAGATACGCAGTATTTT. As protein: CASSSQGDRGTDTQYF.

The rearrangement links TRBV10-3 to TRBJ2-7; TRBD1 matches 10 bases. V lost 4 bases, J lost 4 bases, and 4 bases stayed unmatched. The CDR3 runs 14 residues. Germline loops: CDR1 ENHRY, CDR2 SYGVKD. The CDR3 here is CAISGDRGGYEQYF. CDR3 DNA: TGTGCCATCAGTGGGGACAGGGGAGGTTACGAGCAGTACTTC.

J is TRBJ1-1 and V is TRBV7-2; D not certain. Germline CDR1 and CDR2: SGHTA and FQGNSA. CDR3 length: 16 residues. V shed 3 bases and J shed 5 bases, with 19 bases lying between them. DNA for the CDR3: TGTGCCAGCAGCTTCTCACCATCGACACTCAGGACTGAAGCTTTCTTT. Translation: CASSFSPSTLRTEAFF.

V gene TRBV6-5 combines with J gene TRBJ1-2; tentative D call: TRBD1 (6 bases). The CDR3 has 14 amino acids. V was shortened by 6 bases and J by 0 bases, with 11 bases between the two germline ends. CDR1 is MNHEY, CDR2 SVGAGI, per germline. The CDR3 region is CASRWTDANYGYTF. The CDR3 coding sequence is TGTGCCAGCAGATGGACAGACGCTAACTATGGCTACACCTTC.

The genes are TRBV27 and TRBJ2-1; D call uncertain. Germline V gene sequence: CDR1 MNHEY, CDR2 SMNVEV (reference sequence). CDR3 length: 11 residues. Deletions cut 7 bases from V and 7 bases from J, with 8 bases between. CDR3 DNA: TGTGCCAGCAAATCCAGAAATGAGCAGTTCTTC. As protein: CASKSRNEQFF.

The table lists this clone with a count of one. The chain links TRBV7-9 to TRBJ1-1, with 7 bases lining up with TRBD1. Unmatched junction bases numbered 1, after V lost 1 base and J lost 8 bases. This CDR3 is built from 12 residues. Germline V CDR1 and CDR2: SEHNR, FQNEAQ (reference sequence). The DNA of the CDR3 is TGTGCCAGCAGCTTAGAGGACAGGGAAGCTTTCTTT. Amino acids: CASSLEDREAFF. Looking up the rest from reference TRBV7-9 and TRBJ1-1 gives the full variable domain: DTGVSQNPRHKITKRGQNVTFRCDPISEHNRLYWYRQTLGQGPEFLTYFQNEAQLEKSRLLSDRFSAERPKGSFSTLEIQRTEQGDSAMYLCASSLEDREAFFGQGTRLTVV.

This chain connects TRBV15 to TRBJ2-1; D is uncertain. CDR3 length equals 12 residues. Trimming shortened V by 4 bases and J by 13 bases, and 14 bases separated the two germline ends. The germline V gene encodes CDR1 LNHNV and CDR2 YYDKDF (reference sequence). The CDR3 DNA reads as TGTGCCACCAGCACAACCCACGGGTTACAGTTCTTC. Residues: CATSTTHGLQFF.

The rearrangement joins TRBV9 to TRBJ2-1, with 7 bases that match TRBD2. Per germline, CDR1 SGDLS and CDR2 YYNGEE. The V gene end was trimmed by 2 bases and the J gene end by 5 bases; junction bases not matched to a gene: 13. The CDR3 loop spans 17 amino acids. CDR3 sequence: CASSVMASGRLDNEQFF. The CDR3 region has the DNA TGTGCCAGCAGCGTTATGGCTAGCGGACGACTAGACAATGAGCAGTTCTTC.

This chain connects TRBV29-1 to TRBJ2-7, with TRBD2 matching over 8 bases. J gave up 3 bases and V 7 bases, and 8 bases lay outside the gene matches. CDR3 size: 13 residues. The germline V gene has CDR1 SQVTM and CDR2 ANQGSEA. The CDR3 spells CSATGTSRYEQYF. Here the CDR3 DNA reads TGCAGCGCCACCGGGACTAGTCGCTACGAGCAGTACTTC.